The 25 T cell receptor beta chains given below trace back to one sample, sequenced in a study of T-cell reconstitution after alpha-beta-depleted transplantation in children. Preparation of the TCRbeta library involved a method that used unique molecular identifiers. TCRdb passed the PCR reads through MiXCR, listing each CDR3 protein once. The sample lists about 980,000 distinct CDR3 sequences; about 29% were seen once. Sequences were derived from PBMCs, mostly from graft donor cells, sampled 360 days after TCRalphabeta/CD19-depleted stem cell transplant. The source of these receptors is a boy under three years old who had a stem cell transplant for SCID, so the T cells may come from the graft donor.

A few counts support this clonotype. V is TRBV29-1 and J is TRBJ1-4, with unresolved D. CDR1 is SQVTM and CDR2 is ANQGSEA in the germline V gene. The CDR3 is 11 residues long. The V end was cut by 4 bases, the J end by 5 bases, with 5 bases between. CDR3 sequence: CSVGENEKLFF. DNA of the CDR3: TGCAGCGTTGGAGAGAATGAAAAACTGTTTTTT.

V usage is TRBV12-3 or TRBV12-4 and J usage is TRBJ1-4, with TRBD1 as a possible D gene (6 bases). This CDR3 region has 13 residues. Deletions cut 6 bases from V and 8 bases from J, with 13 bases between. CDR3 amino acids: CASSRGLREKLFF. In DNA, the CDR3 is TGTGCCAGCAGCCGGGGGCTTCGGGAAAAACTGTTTTTT.

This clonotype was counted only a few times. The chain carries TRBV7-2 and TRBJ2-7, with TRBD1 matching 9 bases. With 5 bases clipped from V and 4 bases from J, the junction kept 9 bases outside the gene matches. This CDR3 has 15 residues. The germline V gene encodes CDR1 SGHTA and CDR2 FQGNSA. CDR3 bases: TGTGCCAGCAGCCTCGGGACAGGGAAGATTTACGAGCAGTACTTC. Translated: CASSLGTGKIYEQYF.

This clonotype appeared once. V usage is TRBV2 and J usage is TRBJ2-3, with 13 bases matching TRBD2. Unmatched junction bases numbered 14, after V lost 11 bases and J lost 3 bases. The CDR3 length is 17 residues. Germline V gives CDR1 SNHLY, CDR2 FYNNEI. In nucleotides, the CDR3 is TGTGCCTTCTCACGCTCGACTAGCGGGGGGAGAACAGATACGCAGTATTTT. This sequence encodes CAFSRSTSGGRTDTQYF.

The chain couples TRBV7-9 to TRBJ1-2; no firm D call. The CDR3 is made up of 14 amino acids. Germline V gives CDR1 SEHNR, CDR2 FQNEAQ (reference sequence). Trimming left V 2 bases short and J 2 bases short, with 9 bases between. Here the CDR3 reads CASSLSPVNYGYTF. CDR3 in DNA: TGTGCCAGCAGCTTATCTCCAGTCAACTATGGCTACACCTTC.

The CDR3 protein is CASSLGRTGGKSTEAFF. CDR3 DNA: TGTGCCAGCAGTTTGGGAAGGACAGGGGGTAAGAGCACTGAAGCTTTCTTT. The chain recombines TRBV28 with TRBJ1-1; TRBD1 matches at 10 bases. J gave up 4 bases and V 3 bases, and 11 bases lay outside the gene matches. From germline, CDR1 is MDHEN and CDR2 SYDVKM. The CDR3 extends over 17 amino acids.

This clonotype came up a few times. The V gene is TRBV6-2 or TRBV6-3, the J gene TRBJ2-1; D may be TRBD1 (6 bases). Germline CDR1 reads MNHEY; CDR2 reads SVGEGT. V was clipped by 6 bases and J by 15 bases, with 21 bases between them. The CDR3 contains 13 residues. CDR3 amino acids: CASSPPIGQTLFF. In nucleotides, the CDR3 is TGTGCCAGCAGCCCCCCTATAGGACAGACCTTGTTCTTC.

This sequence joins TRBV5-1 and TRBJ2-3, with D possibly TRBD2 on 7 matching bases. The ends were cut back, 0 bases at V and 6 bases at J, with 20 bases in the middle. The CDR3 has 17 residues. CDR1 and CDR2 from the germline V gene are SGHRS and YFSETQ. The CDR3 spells CASSLDWRGPPGDTQYF. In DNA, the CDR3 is TGCGCCAGCAGCTTGGATTGGCGGGGGCCGCCCGGGGATACGCAGTATTTT.

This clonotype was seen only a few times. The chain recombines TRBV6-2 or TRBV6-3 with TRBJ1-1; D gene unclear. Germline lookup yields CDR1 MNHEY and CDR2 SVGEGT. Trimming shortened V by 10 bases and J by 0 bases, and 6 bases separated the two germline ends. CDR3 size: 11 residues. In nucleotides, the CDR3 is TGTGCCACCCAGCTGAACACTGAAGCTTTCTTT. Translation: CATQLNTEAFF.

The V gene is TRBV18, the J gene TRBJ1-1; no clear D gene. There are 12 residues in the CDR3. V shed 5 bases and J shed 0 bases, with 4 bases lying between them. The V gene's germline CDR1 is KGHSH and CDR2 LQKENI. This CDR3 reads CASSVMNTEAFF. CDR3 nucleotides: TGTGCCAGCTCAGTTATGAACACTGAAGCTTTCTTT.

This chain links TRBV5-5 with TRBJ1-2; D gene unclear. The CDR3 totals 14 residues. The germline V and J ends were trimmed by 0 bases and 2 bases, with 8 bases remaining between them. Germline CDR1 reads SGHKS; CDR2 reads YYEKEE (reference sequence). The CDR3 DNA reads TGTGCCAGCAGCTTGGCGTCGTTCAACTATGGCTACACCTTC. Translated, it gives CASSLASFNYGYTF.

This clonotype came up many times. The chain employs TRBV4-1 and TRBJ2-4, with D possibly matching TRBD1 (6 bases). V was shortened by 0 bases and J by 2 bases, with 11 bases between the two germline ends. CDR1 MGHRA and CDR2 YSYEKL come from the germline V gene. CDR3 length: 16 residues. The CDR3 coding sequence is TGCGCCAGCAGCCAAGAGGGGACAACCCCCAAAAACATTCAGTACTTC. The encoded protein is CASSQEGTTPKNIQYF.

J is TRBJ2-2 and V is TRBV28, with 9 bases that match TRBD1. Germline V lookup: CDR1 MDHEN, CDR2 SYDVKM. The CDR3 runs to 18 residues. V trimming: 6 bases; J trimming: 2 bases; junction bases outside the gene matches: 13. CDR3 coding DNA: TGTGCCAGCAGCCTCGGCACAGGGGGCATCCTCAACACCGGGGAGCTGTTTTTT. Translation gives CASSLGTGGILNTGELFF.

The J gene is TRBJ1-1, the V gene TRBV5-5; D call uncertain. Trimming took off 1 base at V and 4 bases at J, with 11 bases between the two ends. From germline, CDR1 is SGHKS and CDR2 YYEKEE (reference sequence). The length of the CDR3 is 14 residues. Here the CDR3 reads CASSLWGFGTEAFF. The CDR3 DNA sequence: TGTGCCAGCAGCTTGTGGGGTTTCGGCACTGAAGCTTTCTTT.

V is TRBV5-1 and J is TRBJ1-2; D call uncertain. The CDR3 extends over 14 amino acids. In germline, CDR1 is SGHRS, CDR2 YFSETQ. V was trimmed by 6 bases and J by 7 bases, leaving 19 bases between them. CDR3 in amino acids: CASTQVGRRFGYTF. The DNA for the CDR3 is TGCGCCAGCACCCAAGTAGGTCGGCGTTTTGGCTACACCTTC.

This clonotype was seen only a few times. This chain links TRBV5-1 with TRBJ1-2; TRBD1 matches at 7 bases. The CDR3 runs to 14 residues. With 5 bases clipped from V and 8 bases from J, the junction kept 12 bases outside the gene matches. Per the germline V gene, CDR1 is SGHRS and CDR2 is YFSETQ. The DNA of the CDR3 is TGCGCCAGCAGTTCCGGGACAGCCGTTACGGGCTACACCTTC. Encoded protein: CASSSGTAVTGYTF.

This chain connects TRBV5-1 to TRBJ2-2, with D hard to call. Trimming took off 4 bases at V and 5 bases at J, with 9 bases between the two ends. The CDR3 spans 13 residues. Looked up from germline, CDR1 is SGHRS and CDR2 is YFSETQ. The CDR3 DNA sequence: TGCGCCAGCAGCGTCGACGCGACCGGGGAGCTGTTTTTT. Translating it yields CASSVDATGELFF.

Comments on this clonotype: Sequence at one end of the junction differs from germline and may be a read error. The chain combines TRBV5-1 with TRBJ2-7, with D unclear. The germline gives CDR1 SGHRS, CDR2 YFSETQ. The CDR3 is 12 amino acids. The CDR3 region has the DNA TGCGCCGGCAGCTTGGTCGGGTACGAGCAGTACTTC. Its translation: CAGSLVGYEQYF. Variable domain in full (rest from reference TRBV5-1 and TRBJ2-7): KAGVTQTPRYLIKTRGQQVTLSCSPISGHRSVSWYQQTPGQGLQFLFEYFSETQRNKGNFPGRFSGRQFSNSRSEMNVSTLELGDSALYLCAGSLVGYEQYFGPGTRLTVT.

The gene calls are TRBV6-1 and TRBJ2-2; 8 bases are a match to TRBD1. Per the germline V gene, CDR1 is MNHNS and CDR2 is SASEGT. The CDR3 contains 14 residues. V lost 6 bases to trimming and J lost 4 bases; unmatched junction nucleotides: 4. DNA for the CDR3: TGTGCCAGCAGGGACAGGGTGGGCACCGGGGAGCTGTTTTTT. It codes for CASRDRVGTGELFF.

CDR3 sequence: CASSLAQGWKQYF. The CDR3 DNA sequence: TGTGCCAGCAGCTTAGCCCAGGGTTGGAAGCAGTATTTT. V gene TRBV11-2 combines with J gene TRBJ2-3; D may be TRBD1 (5 bases). CDR1 and CDR2 from the germline V gene are SGHAT and FQNNGV. The germline V and J ends were trimmed by 1 base and 11 bases, with 13 bases remaining between them. This CDR3 region has 13 residues.

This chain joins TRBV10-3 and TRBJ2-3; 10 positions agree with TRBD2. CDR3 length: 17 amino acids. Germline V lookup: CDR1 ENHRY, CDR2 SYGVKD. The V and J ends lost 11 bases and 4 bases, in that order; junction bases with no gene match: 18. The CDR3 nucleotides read TGTGCCCGTCAGTGGACGCCGCTAGCGGGAGTTCCAGATACGCAGTATTTT. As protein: CARQWTPLAGVPDTQYF.

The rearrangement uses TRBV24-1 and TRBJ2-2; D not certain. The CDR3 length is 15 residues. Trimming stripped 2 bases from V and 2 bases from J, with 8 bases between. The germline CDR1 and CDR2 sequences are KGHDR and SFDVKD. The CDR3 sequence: CATSDSNRNTGELFF. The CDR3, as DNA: TGTGCCACCAGTGATTCAAACAGAAACACCGGGGAGCTGTTTTTT.

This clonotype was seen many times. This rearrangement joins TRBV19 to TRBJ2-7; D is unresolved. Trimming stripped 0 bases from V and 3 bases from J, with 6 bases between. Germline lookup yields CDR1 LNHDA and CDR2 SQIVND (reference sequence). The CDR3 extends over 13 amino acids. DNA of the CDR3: TGTGCCAGTAGTATAGATCGCGGCTACGAGCAGTACTTC. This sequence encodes CASSIDRGYEQYF.

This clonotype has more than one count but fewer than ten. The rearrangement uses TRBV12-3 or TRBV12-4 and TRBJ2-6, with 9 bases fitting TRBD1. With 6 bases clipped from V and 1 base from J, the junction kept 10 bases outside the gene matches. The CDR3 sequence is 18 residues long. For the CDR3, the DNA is TGTGCCAGCAGGAACCGGGACAGGGTTCTTTCTGGGGCCAACGTCCTGACTTTC. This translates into CASRNRDRVLSGANVLTF.

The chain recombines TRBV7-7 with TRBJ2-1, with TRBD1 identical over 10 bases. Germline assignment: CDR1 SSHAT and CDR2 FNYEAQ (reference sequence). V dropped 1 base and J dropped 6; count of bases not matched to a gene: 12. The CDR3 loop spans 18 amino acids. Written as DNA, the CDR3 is TGTGCCAGCAGCTTAGGCCTACCGGGACAGGGGATGGGCAATGAGCAGTTCTTC. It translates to CASSLGLPGQGMGNEQFF.